Presented here are 17 T cell receptor beta chains from one specimen sequenced in a study of cytomegalovirus exposure and HLA in healthy donors (dated by TCRdb to about 2017). The protocol used for the library was the immunoSEQ multiplex PCR assay. The table comes from immuneACCESS by way of TCRdb, which keeps in-frame sequences with V and J called. Part of the clones is missing from these tables; in studies checked, under half for an unresolved V gene and the rest for unknown reasons. The sample has about 110,000 clones on record, about 85% of them singletons. Together, the top ten hold 3% to 3.5% of the sample. Input material: PBMCs. The source of these receptors is a woman between 18 and 29 years old in good health and CMV-seronegative.

The chain recombines TRBV5-6 with TRBJ1-4; TRBD1 is a possible D gene (5 bases). The CDR3 consists of 15 residues. V shed 3 bases and J shed 8 bases, with 17 bases lying between them. Per germline, CDR1 SGHDT and CDR2 YYEEEE. The CDR3 protein is CASSSLQVPFEKLFF. Here the CDR3 DNA reads TGTGCCAGCAGCTCGTTACAGGTCCCATTCGAAAAACTGTTTTTT.

This clone turned up a few times. This chain uses TRBV10-3 with TRBJ2-7; D not resolved. Germline CDR1 is ENHRY and CDR2 is SYGVKD. CDR3 length: 13 residues. V lost 8 bases and J lost 5, with 16 bases in between. The chain's CDR3 is CAISATPSDEQYF. CDR3 coding DNA: TGTGCCATCTCGGCGACTCCTTCGGACGAGCAGTACTTC.

The gene calls are TRBV5-1 and TRBJ1-1, with 8 bases that match TRBD1. Per the germline V gene, CDR1 is SGHRS and CDR2 is YFSETQ. Trimming at V came to 4 bases and at J to 1 base, leaving 6 bases not matched to a gene. The CDR3 is 15 residues long. The CDR3, as DNA: TGCGCCAGCAGCGAATTGGACAGGGCGAACACTGAAGCTTTCTTT. Protein: CASSELDRANTEAFF. Full variable domain (rest looked up from reference TRBV5-1 and TRBJ1-1): KAGVTQTPRYLIKTRGQQVTLSCSPISGHRSVSWYQQTPGQGLQFLFEYFSETQRNKGNFPGRFSGRQFSNSRSEMNVSTLELGDSALYLCASSELDRANTEAFFGQGTRLTVV.

V gene TRBV2 combines with J gene TRBJ1-3; a weak D match, TRBD1 (5 bases). Trimming removed 3 bases from V and 0 bases from J, with 12 bases in between. Germline-derived CDR1 and CDR2 are SNHLY and FYNNEI. The CDR3 has 16 residues. The CDR3 coding sequence is TGTGCCAGCAGTGATGGAACAGGAAGCTCTGGAAACACCATATATTTT. It yields the protein CASSDGTGSSGNTIYF.

This clone was counted a few times. This chain uses TRBV15 with TRBJ2-2; D possibly corresponds to TRBD1 (6 bases). There are 14 residues in the CDR3. The V end lost 4 bases, the J end lost 6 bases, and 12 bases lay between the germline ends. The V gene's germline CDR1 is LNHNV and CDR2 YYDKDF (reference sequence). For the CDR3, the DNA is TGTGCCACCAGCACAGGGGATGATCCCGGGGAGCTGTTTTTT. Translating gives CATSTGDDPGELFF.

The chain has TRBV4-2 and TRBJ1-1; 7 nucleotides match TRBD1. The CDR3 is 14 residues long. The germline gives CDR1 LGHNA, CDR2 YNFKEQ. V shed 5 bases, J shed 1 base, and the junction held 4 bases outside the gene matches. In DNA, the CDR3 is TGTGCCAGCAGCTCCCGGACAGGGAACACTGAAGCTTTCTTT. Encoded protein: CASSSRTGNTEAFF.

The chain carries TRBV4-1 and TRBJ2-3, with TRBD2 matching 12 bases. This CDR3 is 17 amino acids long. V was pared by 5 bases and J by 2 bases, with 8 bases of the junction left unmatched. Germline assignment: CDR1 MGHRA and CDR2 YSYEKL. The CDR3 DNA is TGCGCCAGCAGCACACCACCTAGCGGGGGGGCCACAGATACGCAGTATTTT. This encodes CASSTPPSGGATDTQYF.

The J gene is TRBJ1-3, the V gene TRBV19; possible D gene TRBD1, 5 bases. Trimming removed 8 bases at V and 0 bases at J, with 8 bases between. Germline V gives CDR1 LNHDA, CDR2 SQIVND (reference sequence). This CDR3 has 13 residues. CDR3 bases: TGTGCCAGTGCGGGGGACTCTGGAAACACCATATATTTT. It specifies CASAGDSGNTIYF.

This clone appeared once. V gene TRBV9 combines with J gene TRBJ2-7; tentative D call: TRBD1 (5 bases). The CDR3 runs to 13 residues. The ends were cut back, 1 base at V and 3 bases at J, with 8 bases in the middle. CDR1 is SGDLS and CDR2 is YYNGEE in the germline V gene. The CDR3 DNA follows: TGTGCCAGCAGCGTAACCGACAGCTACGAGCAGTACTTC. It yields the protein CASSVTDSYEQYF. Full variable domain (missing parts from reference TRBV9 and TRBJ2-7): DSGVTQTPKHLITATGQRVTLRCSPRSGDLSVYWYQQSLDQGLQFLIQYYNGEERAKGNILERFSAQQFPDLHSELNLSSLELGDSALYFCASSVTDSYEQYFGPGTRLTVT.

This chain uses TRBV27 with TRBJ2-1; D perhaps matches TRBD2 (5 bases). V was shortened by 7 bases and J by 0 bases, with 13 bases between the two germline ends. This CDR3 has 15 amino acids. Per the germline V gene, CDR1 is MNHEY and CDR2 is SMNVEV (reference sequence). The CDR3 DNA reads TGTGCCAGCACCAGGAGCGGCAGCTCCTACAATGAGCAGTTCTTC. Translation: CASTRSGSSYNEQFF.

The rearrangement joins TRBV19 to TRBJ2-7; 9 bases agree with TRBD1. Looked up from germline, CDR1 is LNHDA and CDR2 is SQIVND (reference sequence). This CDR3 contains 15 residues. The V gene end was trimmed by 3 bases and the J gene end by 3 bases; junction bases not matched to a gene: 6. The CDR3 is CASSIRPGQGYEQYF. Written as DNA, the CDR3 is TGTGCCAGTAGTATTAGGCCGGGACAGGGCTACGAGCAGTACTTC.

CDR3 loop: CASSLVVPSGPTDTQYF. In DNA, the CDR3 is TGTGCCAGCAGCTTAGTGGTCCCTAGCGGACCCACAGATACGCAGTATTTT. The chain links TRBV7-6 to TRBJ2-3; 7 nucleotides align to TRBD2. This CDR3 spans 17 amino acids. Germline CDR1 is SGHVS and CDR2 is FNYEAQ. V trimming: 1 base; J trimming: 2 bases; junction bases outside the gene matches: 9.

This clone was counted a single time. The J gene is TRBJ2-2, the V gene TRBV30, with 9 bases that match TRBD2. The CDR3 extends over 15 amino acids. Per germline, CDR1 GTSNPN and CDR2 SVGIG (reference sequence). Trimming took 3 bases from V and 5 from J; bases not matched to a gene: 7. CDR3 DNA sequence: TGTGCCTGGAGCCGCGGGGGGGCCCCGACCGGGGAGCTGTTTTTT. Its translation: CAWSRGGAPTGELFF.

The chain couples TRBV30 to TRBJ2-7; tentative D call: TRBD1 (6 bases). Germline CDR1 and CDR2: GTSNPN and SVGIG (reference sequence). The CDR3 runs 14 residues. Trimming took off 1 base at V and 5 bases at J, with 15 bases between the two ends. The CDR3 loop is CAWSGSGAGHEQYF. For the CDR3, the DNA is TGTGCCTGGAGTGGCTCAGGGGCAGGCCACGAGCAGTACTTC.

The chain uses TRBV30 and TRBJ2-3; D possibly corresponds to TRBD1 (6 bases). Per germline, CDR1 GTSNPN and CDR2 SVGIG (reference sequence). CDR3 length equals 16 residues. Trimming took 0 bases from V and 2 from J, leaving 15 bases between them. The CDR3 nucleotides read TGTGCCTGGAGTGTATCCCGGACAGTCTACACAGATACGCAGTATTTT. Amino acids: CAWSVSRTVYTDTQYF.

The chain employs TRBV27 and TRBJ1-2; 8 nucleotides match TRBD1. Per the germline V gene, CDR1 is MNHEY and CDR2 is SMNVEV (reference sequence). CDR3 size: 11 residues. V was pared by 5 bases and J by 8 bases, with 1 base of the junction left unmatched. The CDR3 loop reads CASSDRGGYTF. CDR3 coding DNA: TGTGCCAGCAGTGACAGGGGCGGCTACACCTTC.

The sample holds one count of this clone. The rearrangement joins TRBV7-9 to TRBJ1-5, with D possibly being TRBD1 (5 bases). The length of the CDR3 is 16 residues. In germline, CDR1 is SEHNR, CDR2 FQNEAQ (reference sequence). Trimming removed 0 bases from V and 4 bases from J, with 13 bases in between. As DNA, the CDR3 is TGTGCCAGCAGCTTAGCGGATGGCAAGGGGAATCAGCCCCAGCATTTT. It translates to CASSLADGKGNQPQHF.